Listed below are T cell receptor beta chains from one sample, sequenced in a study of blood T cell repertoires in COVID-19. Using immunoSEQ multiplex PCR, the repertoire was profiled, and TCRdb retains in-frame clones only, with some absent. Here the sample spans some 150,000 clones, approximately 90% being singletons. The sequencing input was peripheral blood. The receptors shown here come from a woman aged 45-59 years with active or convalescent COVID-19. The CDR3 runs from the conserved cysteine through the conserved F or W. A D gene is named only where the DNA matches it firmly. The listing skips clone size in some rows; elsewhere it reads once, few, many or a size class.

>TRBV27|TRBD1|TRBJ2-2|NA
CASSFHRGQHTGELFF
TGTGCCAGCAGTTTTCACAGGGGGCAGCACACCGGGGAGCTGTTTTTT
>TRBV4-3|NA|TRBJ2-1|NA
CASSQASLDEQFF
TGCGCCAGCAGCCAAGCCTCGTTAGATGAGCAGTTCTTC
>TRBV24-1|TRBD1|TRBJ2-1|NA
CATSDSGTGQNEQFF
TGTGCCACCAGTGATAGCGGGACAGGGCAAAATGAGCAGTTCTTC
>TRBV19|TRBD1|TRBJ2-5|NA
CASSGGRGQETQYF
TGTGCCAGTAGTGGGGGCAGGGGGCAAGAGACCCAGTACTTC
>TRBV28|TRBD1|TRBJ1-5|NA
CASSQVGTGGYQPQHF
TGTGCCAGCAGCCAGGTGGGGACAGGGGGCTATCAGCCCCAGCATTTT
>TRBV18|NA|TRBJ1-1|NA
CASSFPEATAFF
TGTGCCAGCTCATTCCCGGAGGCTACGGCTTTCTTT
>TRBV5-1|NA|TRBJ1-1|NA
CASSPGGITNTEAFF
TGCGCCAGCAGCCCGGGAGGGATAACGAACACTGAAGCTTTCTTT
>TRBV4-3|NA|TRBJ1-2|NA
CASSQARGQLLNGYTF
TGCGCCAGCAGCCAAGCTCGTGGACAGCTGTTAAACGGCTACACCTTC
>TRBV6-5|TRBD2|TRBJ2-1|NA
CASSRTGTSYNEQFF
TGTGCCAGCAGTAGAACCGGGACTAGCTACAATGAGCAGTTCTTC
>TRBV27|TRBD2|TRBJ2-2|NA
CASSAGLGTGELFF
TGTGCCAGCAGTGCCGGACTAGGGACCGGGGAGCTGTTTTTT
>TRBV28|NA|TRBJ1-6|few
CASSLSNSPLHF
TGTGCCAGCAGTTTGAGTAACTCACCCCTCCACTTT
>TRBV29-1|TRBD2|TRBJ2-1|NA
CSVARLAARDEQFF
TGCAGCGTTGCAAGACTAGCGGCTAGGGATGAGCAGTTCTTC
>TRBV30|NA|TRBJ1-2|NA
CASDSSGDYGYTF
TGTGCCTCCGATTCCTCGGGTGACTATGGCTACACCTTC
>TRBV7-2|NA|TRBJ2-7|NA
CASSLGQANYEQYF
TGTGCCAGCAGCTTAGGACAGGCGAACTACGAGCAGTACTTC
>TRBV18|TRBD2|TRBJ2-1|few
CASSKREGRNEQFF
TGTGCCAGCTCAAAGCGGGAGGGCCGCAATGAGCAGTTCTTC
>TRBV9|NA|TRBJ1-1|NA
CASSVAPGMNTEAFF
TGTGCCAGCAGCGTAGCCCCCGGGATGAACACTGAAGCTTTCTTT
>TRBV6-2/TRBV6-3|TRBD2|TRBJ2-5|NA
CASSKELAGGRSRETQYF
TGTGCCAGCAGTAAGGAACTAGCGGGAGGACGGTCAAGGGAGACCCAGTACTTC
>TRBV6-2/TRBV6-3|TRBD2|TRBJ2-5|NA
CASSYSPWTSGGETQYF
TGTGCCAGCAGTTACTCTCCTTGGACTAGCGGGGGAGAGACCCAGTACTTC
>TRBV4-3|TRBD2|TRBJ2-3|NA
CASSQTRSPSSGSTDTQYF
TGCGCCAGCAGCCAAACGAGGTCGCCGTCTAGCGGGAGCACAGATACGCAGTATTTT
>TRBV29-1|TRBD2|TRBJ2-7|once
CSVLGGPHVFYEQYF
TGCAGCGTTTTGGGAGGGCCTCATGTTTTCTACGAGCAGTACTTC
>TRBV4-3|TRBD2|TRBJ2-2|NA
CASSQSWGGGYTGELFF
TGCGCCAGCAGCCAAAGTTGGGGCGGGGGATACACCGGGGAGCTGTTTTTT
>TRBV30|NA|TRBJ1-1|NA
CAWSTDRNTEAFF
TGTGCCTGGAGCACTGACAGGAACACTGAAGCTTTCTTT
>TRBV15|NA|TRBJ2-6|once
CATSRVRGTGANVLTF
TGTGCCACCAGCAGAGTAAGGGGGACCGGGGCCAACGTCCTGACTTTC
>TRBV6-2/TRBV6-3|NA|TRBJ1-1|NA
CASSYGQLQRNTEAFF
TGTGCCAGCAGTTACGGGCAGCTCCAAAGGAACACTGAAGCTTTCTTT
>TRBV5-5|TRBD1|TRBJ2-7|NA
CASSPGQGALEQYF
TGTGCCAGCAGCCCGGGACAGGGCGCTCTGGAGCAGTACTTC
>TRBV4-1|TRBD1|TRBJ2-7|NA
CASSQAGQGFSYEQYF
TGCGCCAGCAGCCAAGCCGGACAGGGGTTCTCCTACGAGCAGTACTTC